The TCR beta chain under discussion was sequenced for a study of spatial heterogeneity in lung cancer. Across the whole study: There were, on average, more than nine raw-read appearances for each unique TCR and UMI combination.

Study-level points and caveats: Follow-up blood showed ubiquitous expanded tumor TCRs less than blood at resection did.

Time point denoted: sample taken at primary tumor resection. A total of some 70 untreated early-stage non-small cell lung cancer patients served as donors. Carried by each TCR cDNA molecule was a unique molecular identifier. TCRdb re-derived calls from the 5' RACE reads in MiXCR, one entry per CDR3 protein. The sample records tens of thousands of distinct CDR3 sequences, roughly an eighth being singletons. The ends lost 4 bases at V and 2 bases at J; junction bases unmatched: 5. Germline assignment: CDR1 SGHRS and CDR2 YFSETQ. This CDR3 comprises 15 residues. This clonotype has only one observation. Its antigen is not identified.

This chain joins TRBV5-1 and TRBJ2-7; 11 nucleotides agree with TRBD2. The sequence derives from a male donor with early-stage non-small cell lung cancer. Source: PBMCs, taken at surgery. The CDR3 spells CASSIRLAGTYEQYF. The CDR3 region has the DNA TGCGCCAGCAGCATACGACTAGCGGGAACCTACGAGCAGTACTTC.